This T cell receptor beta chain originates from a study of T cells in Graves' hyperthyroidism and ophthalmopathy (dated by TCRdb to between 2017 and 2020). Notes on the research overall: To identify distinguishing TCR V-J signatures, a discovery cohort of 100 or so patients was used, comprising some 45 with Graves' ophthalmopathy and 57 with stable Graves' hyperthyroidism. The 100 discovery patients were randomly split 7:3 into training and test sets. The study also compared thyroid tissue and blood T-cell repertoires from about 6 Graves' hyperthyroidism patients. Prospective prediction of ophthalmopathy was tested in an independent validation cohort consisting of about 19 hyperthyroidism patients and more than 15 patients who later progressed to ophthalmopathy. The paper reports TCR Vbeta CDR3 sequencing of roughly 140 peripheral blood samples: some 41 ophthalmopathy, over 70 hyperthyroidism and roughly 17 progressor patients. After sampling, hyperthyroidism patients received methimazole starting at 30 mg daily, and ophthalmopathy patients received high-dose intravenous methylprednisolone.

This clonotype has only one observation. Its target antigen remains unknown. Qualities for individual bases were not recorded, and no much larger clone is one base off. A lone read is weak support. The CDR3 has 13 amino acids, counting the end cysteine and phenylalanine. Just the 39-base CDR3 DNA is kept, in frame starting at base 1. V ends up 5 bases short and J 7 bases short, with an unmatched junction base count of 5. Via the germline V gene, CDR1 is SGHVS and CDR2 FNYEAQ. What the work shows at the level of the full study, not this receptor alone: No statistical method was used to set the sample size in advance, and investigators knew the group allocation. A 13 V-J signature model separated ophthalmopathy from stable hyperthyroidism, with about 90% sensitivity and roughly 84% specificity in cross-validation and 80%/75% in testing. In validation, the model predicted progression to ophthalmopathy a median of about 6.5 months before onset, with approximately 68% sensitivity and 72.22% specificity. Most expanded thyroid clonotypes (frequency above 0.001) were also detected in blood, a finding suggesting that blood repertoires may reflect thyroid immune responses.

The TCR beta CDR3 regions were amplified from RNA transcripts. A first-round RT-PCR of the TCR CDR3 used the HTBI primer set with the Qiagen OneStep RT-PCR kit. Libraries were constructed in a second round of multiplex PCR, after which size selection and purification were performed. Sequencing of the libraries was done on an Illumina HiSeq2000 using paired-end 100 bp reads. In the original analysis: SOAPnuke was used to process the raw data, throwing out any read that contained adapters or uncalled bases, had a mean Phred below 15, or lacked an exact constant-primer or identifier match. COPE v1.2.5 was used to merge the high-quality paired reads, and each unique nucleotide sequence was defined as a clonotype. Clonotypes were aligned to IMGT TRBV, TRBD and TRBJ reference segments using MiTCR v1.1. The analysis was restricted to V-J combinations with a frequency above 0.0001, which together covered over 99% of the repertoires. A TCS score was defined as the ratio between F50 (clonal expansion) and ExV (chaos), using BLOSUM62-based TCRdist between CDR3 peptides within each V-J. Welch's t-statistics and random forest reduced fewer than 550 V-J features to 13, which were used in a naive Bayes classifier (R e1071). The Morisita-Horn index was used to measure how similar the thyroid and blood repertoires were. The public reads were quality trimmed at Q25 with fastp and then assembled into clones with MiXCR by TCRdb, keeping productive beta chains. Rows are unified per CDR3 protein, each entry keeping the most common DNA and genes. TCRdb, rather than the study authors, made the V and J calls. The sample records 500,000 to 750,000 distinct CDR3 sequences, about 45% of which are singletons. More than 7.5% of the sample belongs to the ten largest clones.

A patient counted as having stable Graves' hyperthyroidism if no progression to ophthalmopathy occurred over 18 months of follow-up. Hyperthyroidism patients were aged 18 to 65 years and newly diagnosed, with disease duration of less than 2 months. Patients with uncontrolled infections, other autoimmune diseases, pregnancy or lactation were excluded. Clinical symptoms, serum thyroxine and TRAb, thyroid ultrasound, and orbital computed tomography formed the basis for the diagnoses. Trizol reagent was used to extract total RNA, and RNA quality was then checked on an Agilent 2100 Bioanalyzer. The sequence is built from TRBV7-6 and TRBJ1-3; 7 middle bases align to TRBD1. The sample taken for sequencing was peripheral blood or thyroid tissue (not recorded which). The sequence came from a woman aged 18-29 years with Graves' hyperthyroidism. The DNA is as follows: TGTGCCAGCAGCGTCATGGACAGGAACACCATATATTTT. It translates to CASSVMDRNTIYF.